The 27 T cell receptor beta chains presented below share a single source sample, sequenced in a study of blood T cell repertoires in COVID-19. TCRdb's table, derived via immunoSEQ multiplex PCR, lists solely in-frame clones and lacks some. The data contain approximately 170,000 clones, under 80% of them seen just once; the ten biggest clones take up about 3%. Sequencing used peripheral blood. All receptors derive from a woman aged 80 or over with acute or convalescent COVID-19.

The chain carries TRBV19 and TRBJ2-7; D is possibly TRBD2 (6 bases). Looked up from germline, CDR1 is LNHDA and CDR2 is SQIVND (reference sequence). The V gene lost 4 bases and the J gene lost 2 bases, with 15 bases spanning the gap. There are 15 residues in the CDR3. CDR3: CASSTSVGGAYEQYF. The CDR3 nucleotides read TGTGCCAGTAGTACCTCGGTGGGGGGTGCCTACGAGCAGTACTTC.

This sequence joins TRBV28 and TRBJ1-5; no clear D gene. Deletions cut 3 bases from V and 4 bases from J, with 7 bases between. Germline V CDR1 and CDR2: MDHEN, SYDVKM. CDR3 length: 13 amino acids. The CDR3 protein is CASSFGQNQPQHF. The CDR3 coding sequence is TGTGCCAGCAGTTTTGGGCAGAATCAGCCCCAGCATTTT.

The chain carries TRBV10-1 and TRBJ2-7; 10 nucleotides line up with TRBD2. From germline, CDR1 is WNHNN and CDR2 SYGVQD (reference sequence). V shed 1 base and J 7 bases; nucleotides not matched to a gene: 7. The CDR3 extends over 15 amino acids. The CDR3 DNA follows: TGCGCCAGCAGTGAGTTCCTAGCGGGAGTGGGTGAGCAGTACTTC. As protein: CASSEFLAGVGEQYF.

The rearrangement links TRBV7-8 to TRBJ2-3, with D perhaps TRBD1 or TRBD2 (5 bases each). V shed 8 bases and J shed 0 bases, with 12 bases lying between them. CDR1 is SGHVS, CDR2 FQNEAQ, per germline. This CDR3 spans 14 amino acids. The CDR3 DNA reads TGTGCCAGCGGATTAGAGGGGAGCACAGATACGCAGTATTTT. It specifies CASGLEGSTDTQYF.

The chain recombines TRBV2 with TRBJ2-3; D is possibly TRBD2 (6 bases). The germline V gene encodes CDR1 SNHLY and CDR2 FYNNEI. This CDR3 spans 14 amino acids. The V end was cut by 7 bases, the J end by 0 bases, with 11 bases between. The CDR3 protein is CASIGRESTDTQYF. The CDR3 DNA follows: TGTGCCAGCATCGGACGGGAGAGCACAGATACGCAGTATTTT.

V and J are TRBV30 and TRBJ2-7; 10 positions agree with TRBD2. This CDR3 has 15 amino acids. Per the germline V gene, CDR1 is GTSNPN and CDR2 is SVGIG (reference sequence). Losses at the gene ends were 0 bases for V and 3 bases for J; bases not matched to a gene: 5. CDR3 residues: CAWSVNLAGGYEQYF. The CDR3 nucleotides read TGTGCCTGGAGTGTAAACTTAGCGGGAGGCTACGAGCAGTACTTC.

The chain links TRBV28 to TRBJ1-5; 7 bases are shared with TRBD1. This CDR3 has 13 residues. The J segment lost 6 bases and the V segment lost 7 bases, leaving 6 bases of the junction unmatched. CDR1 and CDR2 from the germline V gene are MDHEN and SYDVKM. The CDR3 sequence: CASIPQGGQPQHF. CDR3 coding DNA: TGTGCCAGCATCCCGCAGGGGGGTCAGCCCCAGCATTTT.

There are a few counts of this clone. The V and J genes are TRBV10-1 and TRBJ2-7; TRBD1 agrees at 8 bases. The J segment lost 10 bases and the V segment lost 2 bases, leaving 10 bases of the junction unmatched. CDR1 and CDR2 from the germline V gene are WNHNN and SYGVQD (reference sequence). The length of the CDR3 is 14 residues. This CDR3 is CASSEPGQVAGQYF. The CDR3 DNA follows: TGCGCCAGCAGTGAGCCGGGACAGGTAGCCGGACAGTACTTC.

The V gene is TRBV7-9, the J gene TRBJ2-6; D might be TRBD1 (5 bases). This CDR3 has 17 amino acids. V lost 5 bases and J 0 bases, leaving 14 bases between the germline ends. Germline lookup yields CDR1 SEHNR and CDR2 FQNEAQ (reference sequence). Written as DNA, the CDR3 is TGTGCCAGCAGCCCCGGACAAAGGTTCTCTGGGGCCAACGTCCTGACTTTC. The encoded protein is CASSPGQRFSGANVLTF. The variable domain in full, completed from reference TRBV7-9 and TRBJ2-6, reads DTGVSQNPRHKITKRGQNVTFRCDPISEHNRLYWYRQTLGQGPEFLTYFQNEAQLEKSRLLSDRFSAERPKGSFSTLEIQRTEQGDSAMYLCASSPGQRFSGANVLTFGAGSRLTVL.

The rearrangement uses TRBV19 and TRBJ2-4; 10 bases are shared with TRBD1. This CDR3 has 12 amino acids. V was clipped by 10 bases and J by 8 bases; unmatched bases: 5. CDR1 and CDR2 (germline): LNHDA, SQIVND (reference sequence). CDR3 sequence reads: CATGTGVDIQYF. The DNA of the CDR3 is TGTGCCACCGGGACAGGGGTGGACATTCAGTACTTC.

The CDR3, as DNA: TGTGCCAGCTCTGAGACAGTTTATACCTACGAGCAGTACTTC. Translating it yields CASSETVYTYEQYF. The genes are TRBV6-5 and TRBJ2-7; TRBD1 might be the D (5 bases). The CDR3 runs 14 residues. Between the trimmed V and J ends, which lost 8 bases and 2 bases, there was a span of 16 bases. From germline, CDR1 is MNHEY and CDR2 SVGAGI.

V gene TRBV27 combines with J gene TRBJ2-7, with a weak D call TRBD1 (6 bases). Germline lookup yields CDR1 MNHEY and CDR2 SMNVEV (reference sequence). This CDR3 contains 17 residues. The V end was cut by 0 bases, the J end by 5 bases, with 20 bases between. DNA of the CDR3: TGTGCCAGCAGTTTATCGAGGGGGTCGGCCAGCGGCCACGAGCAGTACTTC. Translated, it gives CASSLSRGSASGHEQYF.

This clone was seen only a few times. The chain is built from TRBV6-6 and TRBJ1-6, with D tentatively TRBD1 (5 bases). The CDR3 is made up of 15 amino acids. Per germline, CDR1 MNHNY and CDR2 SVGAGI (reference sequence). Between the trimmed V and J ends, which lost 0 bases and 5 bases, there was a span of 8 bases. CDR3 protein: CASSYSTRDNSPLHF. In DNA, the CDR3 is TGTGCCAGCAGTTACTCGACCAGGGATAATTCACCCCTCCACTTT.

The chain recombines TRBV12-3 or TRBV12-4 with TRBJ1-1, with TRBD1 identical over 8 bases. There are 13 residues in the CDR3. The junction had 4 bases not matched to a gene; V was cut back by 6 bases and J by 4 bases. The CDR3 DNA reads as TGTGCCAGCAGGGAAACAGGGGGCACTGAAGCTTTCTTT. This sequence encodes CASRETGGTEAFF.

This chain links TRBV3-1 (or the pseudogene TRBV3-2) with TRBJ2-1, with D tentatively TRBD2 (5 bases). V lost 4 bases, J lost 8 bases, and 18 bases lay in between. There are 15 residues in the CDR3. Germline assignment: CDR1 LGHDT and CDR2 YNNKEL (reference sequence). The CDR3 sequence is CASSPGIGSHDEQFF. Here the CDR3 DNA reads TGTGCCAGCAGCCCGGGGATTGGGAGCCACGATGAGCAGTTCTTC.

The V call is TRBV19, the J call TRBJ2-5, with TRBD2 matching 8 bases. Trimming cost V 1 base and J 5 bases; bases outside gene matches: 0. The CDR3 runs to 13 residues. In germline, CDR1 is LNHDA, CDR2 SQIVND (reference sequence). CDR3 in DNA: TGTGCCAGTAGTATAGCGGGGGGGGAGACCCAGTACTTC. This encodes CASSIAGGETQYF.

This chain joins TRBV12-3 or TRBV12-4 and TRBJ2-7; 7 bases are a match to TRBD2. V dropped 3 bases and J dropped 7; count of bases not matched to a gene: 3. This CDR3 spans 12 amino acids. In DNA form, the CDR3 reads TGTGCCAGCAGTTTGGGGGGGGGTGAGCAGTACTTC. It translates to CASSLGGGEQYF.

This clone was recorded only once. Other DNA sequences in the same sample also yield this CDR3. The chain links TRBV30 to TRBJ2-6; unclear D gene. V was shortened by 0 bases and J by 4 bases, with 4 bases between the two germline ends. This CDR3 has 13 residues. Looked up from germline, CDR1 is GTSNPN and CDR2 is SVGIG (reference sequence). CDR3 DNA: TGTGCCTGGAGTGTTTCGGGGGCCAACGTCCTGACTTTC. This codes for CAWSVSGANVLTF.

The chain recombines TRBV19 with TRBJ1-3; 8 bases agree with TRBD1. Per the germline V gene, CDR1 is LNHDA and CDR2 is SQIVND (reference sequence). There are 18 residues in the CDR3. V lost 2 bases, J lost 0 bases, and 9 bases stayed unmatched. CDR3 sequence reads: CASSITGQGRFSGNTIYF. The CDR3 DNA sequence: TGTGCCAGTAGTATAACAGGACAGGGAAGATTCTCTGGAAACACCATATATTTT.

The CDR3 region has the DNA TGTGCCAGCAGTGTAACCGTGGGGGGGGACACTGAAGCTTTCTTT. It translates to CASSVTVGGDTEAFF. The V call is TRBV6-6, the J call TRBJ1-1; D might be TRBD1 (5 bases). This CDR3 is 15 amino acids long. V shed 5 bases and J shed 3 bases, with 16 bases lying between them. Germline-derived CDR1 and CDR2 are MNHNY and SVGAGI (reference sequence).

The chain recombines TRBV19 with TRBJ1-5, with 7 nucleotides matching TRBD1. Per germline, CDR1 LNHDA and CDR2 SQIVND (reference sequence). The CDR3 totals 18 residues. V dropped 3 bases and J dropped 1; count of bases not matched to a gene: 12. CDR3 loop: CASSIRMTGSRSNQPQHF. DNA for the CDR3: TGTGCCAGTAGTATCAGAATGACAGGGTCGCGAAGCAATCAGCCCCAGCATTTT.

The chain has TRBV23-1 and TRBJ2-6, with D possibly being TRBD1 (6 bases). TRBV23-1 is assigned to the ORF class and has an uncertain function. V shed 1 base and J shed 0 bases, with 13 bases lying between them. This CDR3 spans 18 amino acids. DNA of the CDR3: TGCGCCAGCAGTCAATGTGTGGCGGACAGCTCTGGGGCCAACGTCCTGACTTTC. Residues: CASSQCVADSSGANVLTF.

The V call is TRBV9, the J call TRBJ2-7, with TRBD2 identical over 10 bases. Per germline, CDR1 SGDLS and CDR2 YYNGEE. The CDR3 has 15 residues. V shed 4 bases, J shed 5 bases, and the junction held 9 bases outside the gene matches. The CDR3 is CASSLGLAAHHEQYF. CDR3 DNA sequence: TGTGCCAGCAGCTTAGGACTAGCGGCACACCACGAGCAGTACTTC.

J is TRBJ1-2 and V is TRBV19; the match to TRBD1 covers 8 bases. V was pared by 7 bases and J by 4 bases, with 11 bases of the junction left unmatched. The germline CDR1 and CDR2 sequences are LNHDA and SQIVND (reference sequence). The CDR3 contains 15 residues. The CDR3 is CASIDRGVVGYGYTF. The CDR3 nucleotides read TGTGCCAGTATTGACAGGGGAGTGGTAGGCTATGGCTACACCTTC.

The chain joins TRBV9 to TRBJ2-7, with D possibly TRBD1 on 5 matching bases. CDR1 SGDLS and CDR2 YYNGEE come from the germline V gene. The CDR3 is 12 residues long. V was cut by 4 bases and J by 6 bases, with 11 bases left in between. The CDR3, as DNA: TGTGCCAGCAGCACCGCTGACAGCGAGCAGTACTTC. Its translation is CASSTADSEQYF.

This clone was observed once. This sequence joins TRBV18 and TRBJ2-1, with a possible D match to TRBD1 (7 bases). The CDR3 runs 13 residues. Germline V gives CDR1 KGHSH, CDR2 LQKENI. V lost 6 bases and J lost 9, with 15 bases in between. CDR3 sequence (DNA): TGTGCCAGCTCGCCGACTAGGGGGCGTGAGCAGTTCTTC. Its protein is CASSPTRGREQFF.

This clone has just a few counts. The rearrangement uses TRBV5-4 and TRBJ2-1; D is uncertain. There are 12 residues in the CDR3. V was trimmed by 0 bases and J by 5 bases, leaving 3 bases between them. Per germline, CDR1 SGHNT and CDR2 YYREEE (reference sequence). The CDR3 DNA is TGTGCCAGCAGCTTGGTAGACAATGAGCAGTTCTTC. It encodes CASSLVDNEQFF. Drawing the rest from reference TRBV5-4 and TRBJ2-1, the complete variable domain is ETGVTQSPTHLIKTRGQQVTLRCSSQSGHNTVSWYQQALGQGPQFIFQYYREEENGRGNFPPRFSGLQFPNYSSELNVNALELDDSALYLCASSLVDNEQFFGPGTRLTVL.